The 9 T cell receptor beta chains in this list originate from one sample, sequenced in a study of radiation and T cells in renal cell carcinoma. The time point is: baseline pretreatment blood. Specified treatment: 15 Gy SBRT to primary tumor, nephrectomy 4 weeks later. Sequencing used immunoSEQ multiplex PCR; TCRdb keeps in-frame clones, though not all of them. The sample includes approximately 100,000 clones, about 88% of them seen just once. Material: blood, obtained from a patient whose treatment included radiotherapy and nephrectomy. The source is a man between 50 and 59 years old with renal cell carcinoma.

The J gene is TRBJ1-1, the V gene TRBV2; D not certain. CDR3 length: 11 residues. Trimming removed 7 bases at V and 5 bases at J, with 8 bases between. CDR1 SNHLY and CDR2 FYNNEI come from the germline V gene. Here the CDR3 DNA reads TGTGCCAGCACGGGTTTTACTGAAGCTTTCTTT. The encoded protein is CASTGFTEAFF.

Comments on this clone: An end of the junction does not agree with germline; a read error may underlie this. The gene calls are TRBV4-3 and TRBJ1-1; TRBD1 aligns across 7 bases. Germline V gene lookup returns CDR1 LGHNA and CDR2 YSLEER. The CDR3 runs to 15 residues. CDR3 protein: CAGSDHRGGNTEAFF. The DNA of the CDR3 is TGCGCCGGCAGCGACCACAGGGGAGGGAACACTGAAGCTTTCTTT.

V gene TRBV14 combines with J gene TRBJ1-3; D uncertain. Germline V gene data show CDR1 as SGHDN and CDR2 as FVKESK. The length of the CDR3 is 13 residues. V lost 4 bases and J 2 bases, leaving 6 bases between the germline ends. The CDR3 protein is CASSPATGNTIYF. CDR3 nucleotide sequence: TGTGCCAGCAGCCCTGCGACTGGAAACACCATATATTTT.

The chain has TRBV6-1 and TRBJ1-1; D not resolved. The V end lost 2 bases, the J end lost 0 bases, and 4 bases lay between the germline ends. This CDR3 is built from 13 residues. Germline CDR1 is MNHNS and CDR2 is SASEGT. This CDR3 is CASSERMNTEAFF. The CDR3 nucleotides read TGTGCCAGCAGTGAACGAATGAACACTGAAGCTTTCTTT.

The chain carries TRBV28 and TRBJ1-2, with a possible D match to TRBD1 (6 bases). Germline CDR1 reads MDHEN; CDR2 reads SYDVKM. Trimming shortened V by 6 bases and J by 0 bases, and 14 bases separated the two germline ends. The CDR3 covers 15 residues. DNA of the CDR3: TGTGCCAGCAGAACCTCAGGGGCCCCTAACTATGGCTACACCTTC. Encoded protein: CASRTSGAPNYGYTF.

This CDR3 is CASSPRDRYNYGYTF. The CDR3 nucleotides read TGTGCCAGCTCACCTCGGGACAGGTATAACTATGGCTACACCTTC. This sequence joins TRBV18 and TRBJ1-2, with TRBD1 matching 8 bases. V lost 3 bases to trimming and J lost 1 base; unmatched junction nucleotides: 4. This CDR3 region has 15 residues. CDR1 and CDR2 (germline): KGHSH, LQKENI.

This clone has more than one count but fewer than ten. V and J are TRBV15 and TRBJ2-1; D is possibly TRBD1 (5 bases). Looked up from germline, CDR1 is LNHNV and CDR2 is YYDKDF (reference sequence). The CDR3 covers 15 residues. V dropped 1 base and J dropped 8 bases, with 15 bases sitting between them. CDR3 region: CATSRAARVGDEQFF. CDR3 sequence (DNA): TGTGCCACCAGCAGAGCGGCCAGGGTAGGGGATGAGCAGTTCTTC.

The chain recombines TRBV10-1 with TRBJ2-2; TRBD1 might be the D (5 bases). The CDR3 has 16 amino acids. Germline V gene sequence: CDR1 WNHNN, CDR2 SYGVQD (reference sequence). The V end was cut by 3 bases, the J end by 6 bases, with 17 bases between. CDR3 sequence (DNA): TGCGCCAGCAGTGAATATGGTTTAGGGGCGGCCGGGGAGCTGTTTTTT. Amino acids: CASSEYGLGAAGELFF.

The gene calls are TRBV4-1 and TRBJ2-3; no reliable D call. This CDR3 spans 15 amino acids. Between the trimmed V and J ends, which lost 0 bases and 5 bases, there was a span of 12 bases. CDR1 and CDR2 from the germline V gene are MGHRA and YSYEKL. The CDR3 coding sequence is TGCGCCAGCAGCCAAGATCAGGATTGGGGAGATACGCAGTATTTT. This translates into CASSQDQDWGDTQYF.